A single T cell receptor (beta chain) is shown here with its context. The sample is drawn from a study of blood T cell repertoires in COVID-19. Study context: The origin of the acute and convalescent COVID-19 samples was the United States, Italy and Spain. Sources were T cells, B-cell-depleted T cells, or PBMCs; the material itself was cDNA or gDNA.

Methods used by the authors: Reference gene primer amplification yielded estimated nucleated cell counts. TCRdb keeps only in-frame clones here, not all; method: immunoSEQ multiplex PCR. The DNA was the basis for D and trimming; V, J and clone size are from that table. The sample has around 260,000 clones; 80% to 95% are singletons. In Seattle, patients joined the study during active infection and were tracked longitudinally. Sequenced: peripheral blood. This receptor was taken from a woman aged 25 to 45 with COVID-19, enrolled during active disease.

CDR3 in DNA: TGTGCCATCAGTGAGCCGCTCAGACGAGGGGGCTACACCTTC. It translates to CAISEPLRRGGYTF. This rearrangement joins TRBV10-3 to TRBJ1-2; no clear D gene. The CDR3 loop spans 14 amino acids. Germline CDR1 reads ENHRY; CDR2 reads SYGVKD. Trimming took off 2 bases at V and 8 bases at J, with 15 bases between the two ends.